The next 28 T cell receptor beta chains were all read from a single sample in a study of control samples from healthy donors and cancer patients. Here immunoSEQ multiplex PCR was the method, and the copy in TCRdb shows in-frame clones only, minus some. The sample gives roughly 120,000 clones, 80% to 95% of which show up once; approximately 7.8% is in the top ten. The sequenced material came from blood. All receptors derive from a young woman in good health.

The rearrangement joins TRBV15 to TRBJ2-2, with D maybe TRBD2 (6 bases). V was trimmed by 3 bases and J by 7 bases, leaving 12 bases between them. Germline V CDR1 and CDR2: LNHNV, YYDKDF (reference sequence). CDR3 length: 14 amino acids. CDR3 residues: CATSRRRGIGELFF. CDR3 nucleotide sequence: TGTGCCACCAGCAGGAGGCGGGGAATCGGGGAGCTGTTTTTT.

The chain couples TRBV7-2 to TRBJ1-1, with a weak D call TRBD1 (5 bases). V lost 1 base to trimming and J lost 5 bases, with 17 bases between them. Germline V gene lookup returns CDR1 SGHTA and CDR2 FQGNSA. This CDR3 is built from 16 residues. The CDR3 region is CASSLVGKGRGTEAFF. DNA for the CDR3: TGTGCCAGCAGCTTAGTGGGGAAGGGGCGGGGAACTGAAGCTTTCTTT.

The chain combines TRBV28 with TRBJ1-5, with 9 bases matching TRBD1. Looked up from germline, CDR1 is MDHEN and CDR2 is SYDVKM. This CDR3 contains 16 residues. V shed 6 bases, J shed 1 base, and the junction held 7 bases outside the gene matches. The DNA of the CDR3 is TGTGCCAGCAGGCCACCGGGACAGGGAAGCAATCAGCCCCAGCATTTT. Translation gives CASRPPGQGSNQPQHF.

In nucleotides, the CDR3 is TGTGCCAGCAGCGTTAGAGGCGGGAGGAACAGGGACTTCACAGATACGCAGTATTTT. It specifies CASSVRGGRNRDFTDTQYF. J is TRBJ2-3 and V is TRBV9; 8 positions agree with TRBD2. V shed 2 bases and J 2 bases; nucleotides not matched to a gene: 16. The germline V gene has CDR1 SGDLS and CDR2 YYNGEE. This CDR3 is built from 19 residues. Together with reference TRBV9 and TRBJ2-3, the CDR3 gives the full variable domain: DSGVTQTPKHLITATGQRVTLRCSPRSGDLSVYWYQQSLDQGLQFLIQYYNGEERAKGNILERFSAQQFPDLHSELNLSSLELGDSALYFCASSVRGGRNRDFTDTQYFGPGTRLTVL.

The gene calls are TRBV15 and TRBJ1-2; tentatively, D is TRBD1 (5 bases). Trimming stripped 5 bases from V and 1 base from J, with 8 bases between. The CDR3 has 13 residues. The germline gives CDR1 LNHNV, CDR2 YYDKDF (reference sequence). This CDR3 reads CATSSGLNYGYTF. The CDR3 region has the DNA TGTGCCACCAGCTCGGGACTTAACTATGGCTACACCTTC.

J is TRBJ1-3 and V is TRBV9; D unresolved. The CDR3 is 15 amino acids. The germline gives CDR1 SGDLS, CDR2 YYNGEE. Deletions cut 0 bases from V and 2 bases from J, with 9 bases between. DNA for the CDR3: TGTGCCAGCAGCGTAGGGACCAATACTGGAAACACCATATATTTT. Amino acid sequence: CASSVGTNTGNTIYF.

The chain is built from TRBV6-1 and TRBJ2-4, with D hard to call. The CDR3 runs 19 residues. V was clipped by 1 base and J by 0 bases, with 19 bases between them. Germline CDR1 and CDR2: MNHNS and SASEGT. CDR3 nucleotides: TGTGCCAGCAGTGAAGGGCAACAGTATGATTTCCTAGCCAAAAACATTCAGTACTTC. Translated, it gives CASSEGQQYDFLAKNIQYF.

This chain joins TRBV30 and TRBJ2-7; TRBD1 is a possible D gene (5 bases). CDR3 length equals 14 residues. Trimming pared 0 bases from V and 6 bases from J, leaving 15 bases between. Germline V gene lookup returns CDR1 GTSNPN and CDR2 SVGIG (reference sequence). The CDR3 spells CAWSVLLGRVEQYF. Here the CDR3 DNA reads TGTGCCTGGAGTGTACTTCTTGGCAGGGTCGAGCAGTACTTC. Full variable domain (outside the CDR3, taken from reference TRBV30 and TRBJ2-7): SQTIHQWPATLVQPVGSPLSLECTVEGTSNPNLYWYRQAAGRGLQLLFYSVGIGQISSEVPQNLSASRPQDRQFILSSKKLLLSDSGFYLCAWSVLLGRVEQYFGPGTRLTVT.

The chain employs TRBV19 and TRBJ2-5; the D gene is possibly TRBD2 (6 bases). Germline V gene lookup returns CDR1 LNHDA and CDR2 SQIVND (reference sequence). The CDR3 consists of 15 residues. V lost 5 bases and J 2 bases, leaving 15 bases between the germline ends. The CDR3 nucleotides are TGTGCCAGTAGTCAGCCAAGACTAGGACAAGAGACCCAGTACTTC. It specifies CASSQPRLGQETQYF.

This clone was detected once. The chain joins TRBV6-6 to TRBJ2-5, with a tentative D call TRBD2 (5 bases). V was cut by 8 bases and J by 5 bases, with 18 bases left in between. CDR1 and CDR2 from the germline V gene are MNHNY and SVGAGI (reference sequence). The CDR3 is 14 residues long. CDR3 DNA sequence: TGTGCCAGCGGGAGTCTGGGTGGCGGGGAGACCCAGTACTTC. Amino acids: CASGSLGGGETQYF.

This clone was seen only once. This chain uses TRBV5-5 with TRBJ1-4; D uncertain. V was clipped by 2 bases and J by 5 bases, with 10 bases between them. The CDR3 is 14 amino acids. Per germline, CDR1 SGHKS and CDR2 YYEKEE (reference sequence). The CDR3 spells CASSLRLQNEKLFF. The DNA of the CDR3 is TGTGCCAGCAGCTTAAGGCTGCAGAATGAAAAACTGTTTTTT.

V usage is TRBV7-9 and J usage is TRBJ1-5; D not resolved. V gave up 5 bases and J gave up 4 bases, with 18 bases separating them. Germline V gene lookup returns CDR1 SEHNR and CDR2 FQNEAQ (reference sequence). CDR3 length: 16 amino acids. The CDR3 bases are TGTGCCAGCAGCGGGGAGGGCGAAGCTGGGAATCAGCCCCAGCATTTT. Protein sequence: CASSGEGEAGNQPQHF.

This clone was picked up one time. The chain has TRBV6-6 and TRBJ1-5; D might be TRBD1 (6 bases). CDR3 length: 13 residues. The germline V gene encodes CDR1 MNHNY and CDR2 SVGAGI (reference sequence). Trimming pared 6 bases from V and 4 bases from J, leaving 10 bases between. CDR3 region: CASSTTGNQPQHF. The CDR3 DNA sequence: TGTGCCAGCAGCACAACAGGGAATCAGCCCCAGCATTTT.

CDR3 residues: CASSEARDRGSPLHF. CDR3 sequence (DNA): TGTGCCAGCAGTGAAGCGAGAGACAGGGGTTCACCCCTCCACTTT. The chain has TRBV6-1 and TRBJ1-6; the match to TRBD1 covers 8 bases. Germline lookup yields CDR1 MNHNS and CDR2 SASEGT. This CDR3 comprises 15 residues. The ends lost 0 bases at V and 9 bases at J; junction bases unmatched: 4.

The chain couples TRBV7-9 to TRBJ2-3; D call uncertain. This CDR3 has 15 amino acids. The germline V gene encodes CDR1 SEHNR and CDR2 FQNEAQ (reference sequence). Trimming shortened V by 5 bases and J by 1 base, and 13 bases separated the two germline ends. Here the CDR3 reads CASSMEGLRTDTQYF. CDR3 DNA sequence: TGTGCCAGCAGCATGGAAGGGTTACGCACAGATACGCAGTATTTT.

The gene calls are TRBV25-1 and TRBJ1-1; TRBD1 might be the D (6 bases). This CDR3 has 15 amino acids. Germline CDR1 MGHDK, CDR2 SYGVNS. Trimming stripped 2 bases from V and 0 bases from J, with 10 bases between. The CDR3 sequence is CASSEAGTLNTEAFF. The CDR3 coding sequence is TGTGCCAGCAGTGAAGCTGGGACATTGAACACTGAAGCTTTCTTT.

The V call is TRBV5-1, the J call TRBJ2-7; D not resolved. CDR1 SGHRS and CDR2 YFSETQ come from the germline V gene. The CDR3 length is 14 residues. Trimming cost V 5 bases and J 1 base, with 13 bases left between them. The CDR3 reads CASRLRVESYEQYF. CDR3 nucleotides: TGCGCCAGCAGACTTAGGGTGGAATCCTACGAGCAGTACTTC.

The V gene is TRBV28, the J gene TRBJ2-3; 7 positions match TRBD1. Trimming at V came to 4 bases and at J to 5 bases, leaving 9 bases not matched to a gene. Germline CDR1 is MDHEN and CDR2 is SYDVKM. This CDR3 spans 15 amino acids. This CDR3 reads CASSSGTAREDTQYF. The CDR3 DNA reads TGTGCCAGCAGTTCCGGGACAGCCAGGGAAGATACGCAGTATTTT. Variable domain in full (rest from reference TRBV28 and TRBJ2-3): DVKVTQSSRYLVKRTGEKVFLECVQDMDHENMFWYRQDPGLGLRLIYFSYDVKMKEKGDIPEGYSVSREKKERFSLILESASTNQTSMYLCASSSGTAREDTQYFGPGTRLTVL.

This chain uses TRBV7-2 with TRBJ2-3; no clear D gene. Trimming pared 6 bases from V and 2 bases from J, leaving 9 bases between. The CDR3 is 13 residues long. The germline CDR1 and CDR2 sequences are SGHTA and FQGNSA. The CDR3 reads CASSRLTTDTQYF. CDR3 nucleotide sequence: TGTGCCAGCAGTCGCCTAACCACAGATACGCAGTATTTT.

The gene calls are TRBV18 and TRBJ2-2; the D is unclear. CDR3 length equals 15 residues. The germline V gene has CDR1 KGHSH and CDR2 LQKENI. V was shortened by 3 bases and J by 4 bases, with 12 bases between the two germline ends. CDR3 loop: CASSPILTVTGELFF. For the CDR3, the DNA is TGTGCCAGCTCACCGATCTTAACAGTCACCGGGGAGCTGTTTTTT.

With regard to this clone: Other DNA sequences in the same sample also yield this CDR3. The V and J genes are TRBV28 and TRBJ2-7; D gene unclear. V gave up 2 bases and J gave up 3 bases, with 5 bases separating them. Germline CDR1 is MDHEN and CDR2 is SYDVKM. This CDR3 is built from 12 residues. DNA of the CDR3: TGTGCCAGCAGTTTAGCAAGCTACGAGCAGTACTTC. Its protein is CASSLASYEQYF.

V gene TRBV19 combines with J gene TRBJ1-1; D unresolved. Germline loops: CDR1 LNHDA, CDR2 SQIVND (reference sequence). V was pared by 6 bases and J by 8 bases, with 13 bases between. This CDR3 has 12 amino acids. The CDR3 bases are TGTGCCAGTAGCCCCCCGTACTCCGAAGCTTTCTTT. It encodes CASSPPYSEAFF.

The V and J genes are TRBV19 and TRBJ2-1; maybe TRBD2 (6 bases). Per germline, CDR1 LNHDA and CDR2 SQIVND (reference sequence). V dropped 5 bases and J dropped 0 bases, with 14 bases sitting between them. The CDR3 extends over 16 amino acids. CDR3 amino acids: CASSRGSPSSYNEQFF. CDR3 sequence (DNA): TGTGCCAGTAGTCGGGGGAGCCCGAGCTCCTACAATGAGCAGTTCTTC.

The chain carries TRBV7-3 and TRBJ2-5; D not certain. This CDR3 has 15 amino acids. Trimming stripped 2 bases from V and 1 base from J, with 11 bases between. In germline, CDR1 is SGHTA, CDR2 FQGTGA. CDR3 sequence (DNA): TGTGCCAGCAGCTTACAACACGGGTCCCAAGAGACCCAGTACTTC. It is translated as CASSLQHGSQETQYF.

The V call is TRBV6-7, the J call TRBJ2-3; D might be TRBD2 (7 bases). TRBV6-7 is recorded as an ORF, its role being uncertain. CDR3 length equals 14 residues. Trimming stripped 10 bases from V and 3 bases from J, with 17 bases between. CDR3 loop: CATRGGPRTDTQYF. CDR3 nucleotides: TGTGCCACGCGCGGGGGCCCAAGAACAGATACGCAGTATTTT.

The chain has TRBV11-2 and TRBJ2-2; D unresolved. V lost 5 bases, J lost 7 bases, and 14 bases lay in between. The CDR3 has 14 residues. Germline V gives CDR1 SGHAT, CDR2 FQNNGV. As DNA, the CDR3 is TGTGCCAGCAGCAATGTTAAGGGTAGCGGGGAGCTGTTTTTT. It yields the protein CASSNVKGSGELFF.

This clone has only one observation. The CDR3 coding sequence is TGTGCCAGCTCACCAGGGCGCAATGAGCAGTTCTTC. Translation gives CASSPGRNEQFF. The genes are TRBV18 and TRBJ2-1; D uncertain. Germline CDR1 reads KGHSH; CDR2 reads LQKENI. This CDR3 contains 12 residues. V lost 2 bases and J lost 6, with 5 bases in between.

The chain combines TRBV15 with TRBJ2-1; 8 nucleotides align to TRBD1. The length of the CDR3 is 18 residues. V lost 0 bases and J lost 3; bases outside the gene matches: 10. Germline V CDR1 and CDR2: LNHNV, YYDKDF (reference sequence). DNA for the CDR3: TGTGCCACCAGCAGAGATATTAGTGGACAGGGCGGCTACAATGAGCAGTTCTTC. Amino acid sequence: CATSRDISGQGGYNEQFF. Full variable domain (missing parts from reference TRBV15 and TRBJ2-1): DAMVIQNPRYQVTQFGKPVTLSCSQTLNHNVMYWYQQKSSQAPKLLFHYYDKDFNNEADTPDNFQSRRPNTSFCFLDIRSPGLGDTAMYLCATSRDISGQGGYNEQFFGPGTRLTVL.